These T cell receptor beta chains were read from a single sample in a study of T-cell reconstitution after alpha-beta-depleted transplantation in children. TCRdb redid the calling of the PCR reads with MiXCR, one entry per CDR3 protein. The table has under 750,000 distinct CDR3 sequences, under 25% seen once. The input for sequencing was PBMCs, mostly from graft donor cells, taken 360 days after TCRalphabeta/CD19-depleted stem cell transplant. The origin of the receptors is a boy younger than two who had a stem cell transplant for acute myeloid leukemia, so the T cells may come from the graft donor. Both conserved end residues are part of each CDR3. Fields, in order: D gene, V gene, clone size, J gene, CDR3 protein, CDR3 DNA. A D gene is named only where the DNA matches it firmly. The size of a clone is reported for some rows only, either as once, few or many, or as a class for expanded clones.

D gene: TRBD2; V gene: TRBV6-5; clone size: few; J gene: TRBJ2-3; CDR3 protein: CASSYLGLAGVDTQYF; CDR3 DNA: TGTGCCAGCAGTTACCTGGGACTAGCGGGGGTAGATACGCAGTATTTT
D gene: TRBD2; V gene: TRBV12-3/TRBV12-4; clone size: few; J gene: TRBJ2-3; CDR3 protein: CASSFASGGTDTQYF; CDR3 DNA: TGTGCCAGCAGTTTTGCTAGCGGTGGAACAGATACGCAGTATTTT
D gene: .; V gene: TRBV27; clone size: few; J gene: TRBJ2-3; CDR3 protein: CASSLSWGDSTDTQYF; CDR3 DNA: TGTGCCAGCAGTTTATCGTGGGGGGATAGCACAGATACGCAGTATTTT
D gene: TRBD1; V gene: TRBV5-1; clone size: .; J gene: TRBJ2-1; CDR3 protein: CASSATGVNEQFF; CDR3 DNA: TGCGCCAGCAGCGCGACAGGGGTCAATGAGCAGTTCTTC
D gene: .; V gene: TRBV21-1; clone size: many; J gene: TRBJ2-2; CDR3 protein: CASNRTPGGADTGELFF; CDR3 DNA: TGTGCCAGCAACAGAACCCCCGGGGGAGCGGACACCGGGGAGCTGTTTTTT
D gene: .; V gene: TRBV7-2; clone size: few; J gene: TRBJ2-1; CDR3 protein: CASRALDRSHEQFF; CDR3 DNA: TGTGCCAGCAGGGCTCTTGACAGGTCTCATGAGCAGTTCTTC
D gene: TRBD2; V gene: TRBV20-1; clone size: .; J gene: TRBJ2-5; CDR3 protein: CSVPIRGLAGGRETQYF; CDR3 DNA: TGCAGTGTCCCAATTAGGGGACTAGCGGGGGGGCGTGAGACCCAGTACTTC
D gene: .; V gene: TRBV7-2; clone size: many; J gene: TRBJ1-5; CDR3 protein: CASSLGGQPQHF; CDR3 DNA: TGTGCCAGCAGCTTGGGGGGGCAGCCCCAGCATTTT
D gene: .; V gene: TRBV20-1; clone size: .; J gene: TRBJ2-5; CDR3 protein: CSARTDTKETQYF; CDR3 DNA: TGCAGTGCTAGGACGGACACTAAAGAGACCCAGTACTTC
D gene: .; V gene: TRBV7-3; clone size: .; J gene: TRBJ2-3; CDR3 protein: CASSSQGGDTDTQYF; CDR3 DNA: TGTGCCAGCAGCTCCCAGGGGGGGGACACAGATACGCAGTATTTT
D gene: TRBD1; V gene: TRBV20-1; clone size: few; J gene: TRBJ1-5; CDR3 protein: CSARLQGQEQPQHF; CDR3 DNA: TGCAGTGCTCGACTACAGGGGCAGGAGCAGCCCCAGCATTTT
D gene: .; V gene: TRBV10-3; clone size: few; J gene: TRBJ1-2; CDR3 protein: CAILRARYPNYGYTF; CDR3 DNA: TGTGCCATCCTTCGGGCCCGGTACCCTAACTATGGCTACACCTTC
D gene: .; V gene: TRBV28; clone size: .; J gene: TRBJ1-2; CDR3 protein: CASSLKGGNYGYTF; CDR3 DNA: TGTGCCAGCAGTTTGAAGGGAGGTAACTATGGCTACACCTTC
D gene: TRBD1; V gene: TRBV20-1; clone size: few; J gene: TRBJ1-2; CDR3 protein: CSARGRGHYGYTF; CDR3 DNA: TGCAGTGCTAGGGGCAGGGGGCACTATGGCTACACCTTC
D gene: .; V gene: TRBV10-3; clone size: few; J gene: TRBJ1-6; CDR3 protein: CATTTAPDSPLHF; CDR3 DNA: TGTGCCACCACGACAGCCCCTGATTCACCCCTCCACTTT
D gene: .; V gene: TRBV4-3; clone size: .; J gene: TRBJ2-3; CDR3 protein: CASSQEFLAPTDTQYF; CDR3 DNA: TGCGCCAGCAGCCAAGAGTTCCTAGCCCCGACAGATACGCAGTATTTT
D gene: .; V gene: TRBV7-9; clone size: few; J gene: TRBJ1-2; CDR3 protein: CASSLPDGYGYTF; CDR3 DNA: TGTGCCAGCAGCTTACCGGATGGGTATGGCTACACCTTC
D gene: .; V gene: TRBV6-5; clone size: many; J gene: TRBJ2-7; CDR3 protein: CASSYSMGGQAYEQYF; CDR3 DNA: TGTGCCAGCAGTTACTCGATGGGTGGACAAGCCTACGAGCAGTACTTC
D gene: .; V gene: TRBV29-1; clone size: many; J gene: TRBJ2-4; CDR3 protein: CSVEQVLAKNIQYF; CDR3 DNA: TGCAGCGTTGAACAGGTTCTAGCCAAAAACATTCAGTACTTC
D gene: .; V gene: TRBV5-1; clone size: many; J gene: TRBJ1-6; CDR3 protein: CASRTENNSPLHF; CDR3 DNA: TGCGCCAGCAGGACAGAGAATAATTCACCCCTCCACTTT
D gene: .; V gene: TRBV20-1; clone size: many; J gene: TRBJ2-2; CDR3 protein: CSAPRRLANTGELFF; CDR3 DNA: TGCAGTGCTCCACGGCGGCTGGCGAACACCGGGGAGCTGTTTTTT
D gene: .; V gene: TRBV25-1; clone size: many; J gene: TRBJ1-1; CDR3 protein: CASSDSGTEAFF; CDR3 DNA: TGTGCCAGCAGCGATTCTGGAACTGAAGCTTTCTTT